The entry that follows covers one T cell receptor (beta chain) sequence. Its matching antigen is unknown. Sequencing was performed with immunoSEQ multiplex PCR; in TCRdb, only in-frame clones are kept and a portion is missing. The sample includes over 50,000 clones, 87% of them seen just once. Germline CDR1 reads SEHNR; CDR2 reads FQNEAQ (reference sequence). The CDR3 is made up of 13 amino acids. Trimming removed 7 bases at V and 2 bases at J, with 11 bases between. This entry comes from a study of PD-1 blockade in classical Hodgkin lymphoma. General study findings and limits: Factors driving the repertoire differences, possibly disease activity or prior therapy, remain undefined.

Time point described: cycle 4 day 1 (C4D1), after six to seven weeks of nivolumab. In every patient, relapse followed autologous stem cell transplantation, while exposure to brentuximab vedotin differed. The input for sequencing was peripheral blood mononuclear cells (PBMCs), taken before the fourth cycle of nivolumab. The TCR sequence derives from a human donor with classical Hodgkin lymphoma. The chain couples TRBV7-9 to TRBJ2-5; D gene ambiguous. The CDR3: CASKLPTQETQYF. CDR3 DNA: TGTGCCAGCAAGCTCCCTACTCAAGAGACCCAGTACTTC. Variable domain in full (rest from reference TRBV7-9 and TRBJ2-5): DTGVSQNPRHKITKRGQNVTFRCDPISEHNRLYWYRQTLGQGPEFLTYFQNEAQLEKSRLLSDRFSAERPKGSFSTLEIQRTEQGDSAMYLCASKLPTQETQYFGPGTRLLVL.